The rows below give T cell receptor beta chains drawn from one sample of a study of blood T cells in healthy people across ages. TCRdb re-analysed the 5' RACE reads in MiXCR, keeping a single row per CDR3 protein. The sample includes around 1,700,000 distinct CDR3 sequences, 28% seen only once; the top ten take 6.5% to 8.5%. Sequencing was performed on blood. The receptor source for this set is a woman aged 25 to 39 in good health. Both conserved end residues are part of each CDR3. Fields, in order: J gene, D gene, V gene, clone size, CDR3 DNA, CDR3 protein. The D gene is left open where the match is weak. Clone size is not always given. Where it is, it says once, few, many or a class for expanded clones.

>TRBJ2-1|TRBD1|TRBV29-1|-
TGCAGCGTTGAAGACTTCGTTGGGACAGGGAGCTCCTACAATGAGCAGTTCTTC
CSVEDFVGTGSSYNEQFF
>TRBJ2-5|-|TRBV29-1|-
TGCAGCGGTGGGAGAGTCCAAGAGACCCAGTACTTC
CSGGRVQETQYF
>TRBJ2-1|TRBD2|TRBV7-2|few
TGTGCCAGCAGCTACGGACTAGCTCCCTATGAGCAGTTCTTC
CASSYGLAPYEQFF
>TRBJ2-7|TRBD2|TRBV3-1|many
TGTGCCAGCAGCCCCCGGACTAGTAGCGACGAGCAGTACTTC
CASSPRTSSDEQYF
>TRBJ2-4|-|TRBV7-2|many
TGTGCCAGCAGCTTCCTGGGGCGCCAGGTCAAAAACATTCAGTACTTC
CASSFLGRQVKNIQYF
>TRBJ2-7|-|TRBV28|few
TGTGCCAGCAGTCAAAGGAGGGATGCATACGAGCAGTACTTC
CASSQRRDAYEQYF
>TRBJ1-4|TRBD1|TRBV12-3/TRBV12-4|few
TGTGCCAGCAGCCCGGACAGGAGAAATGAAAAACTGTTTTTT
CASSPDRRNEKLFF
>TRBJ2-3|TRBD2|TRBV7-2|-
TGTGCCAGCAGCATAACTAATCCGAGACTAGCGGGAGGAGCAGATACGCAGTATTTT
CASSITNPRLAGGADTQYF
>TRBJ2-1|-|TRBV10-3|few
TGTGCCATCAGAGACGAGGGCGGGGACTACAATGAGCAGTTCTTC
CAIRDEGGDYNEQFF
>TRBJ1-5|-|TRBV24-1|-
TGTGCCACCAGTGATGGGGGGCGGGATCAGCCCCAGCATTTT
CATSDGGRDQPQHF
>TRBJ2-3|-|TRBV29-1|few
TGCAGCGTTGAGAGAGGATCGGCAGATACGCAGTATTTT
CSVERGSADTQYF
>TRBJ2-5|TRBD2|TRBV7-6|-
TGTACCAGCAGCTCCCCCTCAGCAGCGGGAGCCGAGACCCAGTACTTC
CTSSSPSAAGAETQYF
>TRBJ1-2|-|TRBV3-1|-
TGTGCCAGCAGCCGACAGATCAACTATGGCTACACCTTC
CASSRQINYGYTF
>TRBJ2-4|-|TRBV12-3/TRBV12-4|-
TGTGCCAGCAGCCCTCGACGGAAGGGAGATGGGTGGGCCAAAAACATTCAGTACTTC
CASSPRRKGDGWAKNIQYF
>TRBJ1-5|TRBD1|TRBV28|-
TGTGCCAGCAGTTGGGGACAGACGTTTCAGCCCCAGCATTTT
CASSWGQTFQPQHF
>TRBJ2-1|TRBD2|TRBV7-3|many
TGTGCCAGCAGCTATAGCGGGGGGACCTACAATGAGCAGTTCTTC
CASSYSGGTYNEQFF
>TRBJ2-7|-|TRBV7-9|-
TGTGCCAGCAGCCTGGGTGGCCAGGTTCGCCCCTACGAGCAGTACTTC
CASSLGGQVRPYEQYF
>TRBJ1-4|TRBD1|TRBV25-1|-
TGTGCCAGCAGTGATCTACGGGACAGGCCGAATGAAAAACTGTTTTTT
CASSDLRDRPNEKLFF
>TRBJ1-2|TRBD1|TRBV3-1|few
TGTGCCAGCGGGGGCCCGGGACAGATTTATGGCTACACCTTC
CASGGPGQIYGYTF
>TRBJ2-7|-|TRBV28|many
TGTGCCAGCAGTACGACACCTACCTACGAGCAGTACTTC
CASSTTPTYEQYF
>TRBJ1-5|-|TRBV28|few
TGTGCCAGCAGTTTATATGGTCAGGGGAACCAGCCCCAGCATTTT
CASSLYGQGNQPQHF
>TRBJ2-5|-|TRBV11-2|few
TGTGCCAGCAGCTTAGGAAGGGGGAACGAGACCCAGTACTTC
CASSLGRGNETQYF
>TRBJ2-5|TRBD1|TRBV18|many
TGTGCCAGCTCCCCGGACAGGGGTGGGAAGACCCAGTACTTC
CASSPDRGGKTQYF
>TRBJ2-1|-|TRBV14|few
TGTGCCAGCAGCCAACAGGCCCGCTCCTACAATGAGCAGTTCTTC
CASSQQARSYNEQFF
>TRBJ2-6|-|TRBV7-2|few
TGTGCCGGCAGCTTCCCCGGGGCCAACGTCCTGACTTTC
CAGSFPGANVLTF
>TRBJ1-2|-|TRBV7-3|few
TGTGCCAGCAGCTTAAGTGGACTCGGGCATGGCTACACCTTC
CASSLSGLGHGYTF
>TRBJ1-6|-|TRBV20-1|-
TGCAGTGCTAGAGAGAAGGGGCTTGCTAATTCACCCCTCCACTTT
CSAREKGLANSPLHF
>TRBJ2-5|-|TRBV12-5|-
TGTGCTAGTGGGACGGGCCTGGGGGAAGAGACCCAGTACTTC
CASGTGLGEETQYF
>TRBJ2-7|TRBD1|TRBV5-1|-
TGCGCCAGCAGCAGCACGGGACAGGGGCCCGAACAGTACTTC
CASSSTGQGPEQYF
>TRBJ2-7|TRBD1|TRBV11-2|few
TGTGCCAGCAGCCCGGACAGGGAAGGCTACGAGCAGTACTTC
CASSPDREGYEQYF
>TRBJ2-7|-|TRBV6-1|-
TGTGCCCACAAGGATGGTCGGTCGCAGTACTTC
CAHKDGRSQYF
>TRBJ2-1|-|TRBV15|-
TGTGCCACCAGCCCTTCGGTAGCAGGACAGCAGTTCTTC
CATSPSVAGQQFF
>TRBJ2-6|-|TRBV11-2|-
TGTGCCAGCAGCTTCTATTTCTCTGGGGCCAACGTCCTGACTTTC
CASSFYFSGANVLTF
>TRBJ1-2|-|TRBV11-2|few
TGTGCCAGCAGCCCCCAGGATGTTGGCTACACCTTC
CASSPQDVGYTF
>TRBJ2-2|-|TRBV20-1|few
TGCAGTGCTAGAGTTAAAGGGGGTTTATCCGGGGAGCTGTTTTTT
CSARVKGGLSGELFF
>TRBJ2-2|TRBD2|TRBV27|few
TGTGCCAGCAGCCTTGGGACTAGCGGAGTCACCGGGGAGCTGTTTTTT
CASSLGTSGVTGELFF
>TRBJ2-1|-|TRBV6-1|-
TGTGCCTTAGAATATACTGTTTCCAATGGGCAGTTCTTC
CALEYTVSNGQFF
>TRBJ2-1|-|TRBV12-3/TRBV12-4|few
TGTGCCAGCAGGGTCGGAGGAGCGCGACAGGAGCAGTTCTTC
CASRVGGARQEQFF
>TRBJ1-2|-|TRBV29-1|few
TGCAGCGTCCGGCGACAGTTCCGCGGCTACACCTTC
CSVRRQFRGYTF
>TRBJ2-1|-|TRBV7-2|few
TGTGCCAGCAGCTTAGGCGGGGTCAAGATGAATGAGCGGTTCTTC
CASSLGGVKMNERFF
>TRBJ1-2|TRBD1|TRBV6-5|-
TGTGCCAGCAGTTACTCGAAGGGGACAGTACCTCTTGGCTACACCTTC
CASSYSKGTVPLGYTF
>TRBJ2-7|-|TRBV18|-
TGTACCAGCTCACCCACCTCCTACGAGCAGTACTTC
CTSSPTSYEQYF
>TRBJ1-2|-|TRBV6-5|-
TGTGCCAGCAGTTACTCAGGTCGGGAGAGCTACACCTTC
CASSYSGRESYTF
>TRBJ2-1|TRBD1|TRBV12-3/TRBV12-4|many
TGTGCCAGCAGTTTAAGACAGGGTACCCACCCCAATGAGCAGTTCTTC
CASSLRQGTHPNEQFF
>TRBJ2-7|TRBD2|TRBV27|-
TGTGCCAGCAGTCTAACGGGACTAGTTGTCGGCGAGCAGTACTTC
CASSLTGLVVGEQYF
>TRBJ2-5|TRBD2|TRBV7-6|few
TGTGCCAGCAGCTCGGGGACTAGCGGGAGGGCTAGGGAGACCCAGTACTTC
CASSSGTSGRARETQYF
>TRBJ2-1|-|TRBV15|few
TGTGCCACCAGCAGAGATCTGAGGAGGCCTTCCTACAATGAGCAGTTCTTC
CATSRDLRRPSYNEQFF
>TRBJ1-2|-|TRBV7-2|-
TGTGCCAGCAGCTTAGGGGCCGGGGCAGGAGACTATGGCTACACCTTC
CASSLGAGAGDYGYTF
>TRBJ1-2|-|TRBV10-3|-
TGTGCCATCAGTGAGTCGCTCCGCGATGGCTACACCTTC
CAISESLRDGYTF
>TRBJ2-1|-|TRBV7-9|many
TGTGCCAGCAGCCGGTCAAACAATGAGCAGTTCTTC
CASSRSNNEQFF